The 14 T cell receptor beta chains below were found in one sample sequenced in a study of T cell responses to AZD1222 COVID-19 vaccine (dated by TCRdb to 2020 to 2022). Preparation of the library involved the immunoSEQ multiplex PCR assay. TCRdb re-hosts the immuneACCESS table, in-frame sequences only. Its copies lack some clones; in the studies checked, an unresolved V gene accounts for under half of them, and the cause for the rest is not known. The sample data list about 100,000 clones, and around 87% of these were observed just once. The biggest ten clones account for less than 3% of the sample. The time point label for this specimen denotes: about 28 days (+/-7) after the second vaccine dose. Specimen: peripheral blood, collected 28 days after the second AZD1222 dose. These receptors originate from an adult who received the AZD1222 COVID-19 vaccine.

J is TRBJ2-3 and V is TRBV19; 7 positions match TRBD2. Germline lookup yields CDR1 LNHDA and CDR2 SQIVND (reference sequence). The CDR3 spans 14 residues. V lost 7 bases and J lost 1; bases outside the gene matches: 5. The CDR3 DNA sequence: TGTGCCAGTACCCTGGGGGGGGGCACAGATACGCAGTATTTT. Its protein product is CASTLGGGTDTQYF. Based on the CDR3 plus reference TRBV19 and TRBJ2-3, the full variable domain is DGGITQSPKYLFRKEGQNVTLSCEQNLNHDAMYWYRQDPGQGLRLIYYSQIVNDFQKGDIAEGYSVSREKKESFPLTVTSAQKNPTAFYLCASTLGGGTDTQYFGPGTRLTVL.

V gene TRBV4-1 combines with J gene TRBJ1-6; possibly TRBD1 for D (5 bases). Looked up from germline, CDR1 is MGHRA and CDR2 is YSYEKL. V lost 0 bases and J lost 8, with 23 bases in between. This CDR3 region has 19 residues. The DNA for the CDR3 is TGCGCCAGCAGCCAAGAAGTACCTCTTTTCTCGGGGACTGATTCACCCCTCCACTTT. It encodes CASSQEVPLFSGTDSPLHF.

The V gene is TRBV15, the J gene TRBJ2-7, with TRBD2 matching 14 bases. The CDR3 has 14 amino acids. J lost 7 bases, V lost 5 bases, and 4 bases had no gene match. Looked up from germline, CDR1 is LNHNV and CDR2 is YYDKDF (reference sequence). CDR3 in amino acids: CATSQGTSGSEQYF. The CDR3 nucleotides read TGTGCCACCAGCCAAGGGACTAGCGGGAGTGAGCAGTACTTC.

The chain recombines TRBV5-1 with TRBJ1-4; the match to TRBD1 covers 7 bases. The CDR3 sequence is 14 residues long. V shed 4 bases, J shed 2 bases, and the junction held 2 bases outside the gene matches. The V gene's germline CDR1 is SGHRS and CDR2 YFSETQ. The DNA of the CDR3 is TGCGCCAGCAGCATACAGGGGACTAATGAAAAACTGTTTTTT. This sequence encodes CASSIQGTNEKLFF. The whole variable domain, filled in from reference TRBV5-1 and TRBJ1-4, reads KAGVTQTPRYLIKTRGQQVTLSCSPISGHRSVSWYQQTPGQGLQFLFEYFSETQRNKGNFPGRFSGRQFSNSRSEMNVSTLELGDSALYLCASSIQGTNEKLFFGSGTQLSVL.

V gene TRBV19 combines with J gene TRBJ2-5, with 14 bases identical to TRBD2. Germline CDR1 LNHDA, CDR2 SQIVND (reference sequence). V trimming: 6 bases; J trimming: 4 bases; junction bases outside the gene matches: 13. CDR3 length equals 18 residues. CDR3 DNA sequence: TGTGCCAGTAGCCTACGCCCCGGGACTAGCGGGAGAGGAGAGACCCAGTACTTC. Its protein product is CASSLRPGTSGRGETQYF.

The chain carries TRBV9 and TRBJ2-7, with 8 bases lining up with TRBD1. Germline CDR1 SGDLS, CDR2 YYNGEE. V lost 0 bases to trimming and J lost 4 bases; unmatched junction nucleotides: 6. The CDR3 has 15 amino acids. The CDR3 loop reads CASSVERQGSYEQYF. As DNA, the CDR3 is TGTGCCAGCAGCGTAGAACGACAGGGGAGTTACGAGCAGTACTTC. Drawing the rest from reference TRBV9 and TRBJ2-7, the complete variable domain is DSGVTQTPKHLITATGQRVTLRCSPRSGDLSVYWYQQSLDQGLQFLIQYYNGEERAKGNILERFSAQQFPDLHSELNLSSLELGDSALYFCASSVERQGSYEQYFGPGTRLTVT.

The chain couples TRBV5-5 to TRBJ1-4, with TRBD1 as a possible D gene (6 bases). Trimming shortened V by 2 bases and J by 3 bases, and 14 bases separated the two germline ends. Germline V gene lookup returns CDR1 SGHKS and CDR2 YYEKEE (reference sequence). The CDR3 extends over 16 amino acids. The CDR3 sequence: CASSLQGGSANEKLFF. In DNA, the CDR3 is TGTGCCAGCAGCTTACAGGGAGGTAGTGCTAATGAAAAACTGTTTTTT.

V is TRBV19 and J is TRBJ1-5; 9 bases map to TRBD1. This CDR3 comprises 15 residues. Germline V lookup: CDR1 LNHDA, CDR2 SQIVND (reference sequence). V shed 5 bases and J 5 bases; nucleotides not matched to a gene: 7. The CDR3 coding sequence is TGTGCCAGTAGTTTTGGGACAGGGATATATCAGCCCCAGCATTTT. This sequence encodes CASSFGTGIYQPQHF.

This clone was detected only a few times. The CDR3 sequence is CASSFRGGASDTQYF. The CDR3 coding sequence is TGCGCCAGCAGCTTTAGAGGGGGGGCCAGCGATACGCAGTATTTT. The chain links TRBV5-1 to TRBJ2-3; perhaps TRBD2 as D (7 bases). This CDR3 region has 15 residues. From germline, CDR1 is SGHRS and CDR2 YFSETQ. Trimming took 2 bases from V and 6 from J, leaving 16 bases between them.

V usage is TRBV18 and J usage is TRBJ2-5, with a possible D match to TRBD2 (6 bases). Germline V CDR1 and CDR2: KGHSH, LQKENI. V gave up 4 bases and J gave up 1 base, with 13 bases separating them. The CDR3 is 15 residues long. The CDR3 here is CASSRARGLQETQYF. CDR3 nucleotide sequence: TGTGCCAGCTCACGTGCCCGGGGACTCCAAGAGACCCAGTACTTC.

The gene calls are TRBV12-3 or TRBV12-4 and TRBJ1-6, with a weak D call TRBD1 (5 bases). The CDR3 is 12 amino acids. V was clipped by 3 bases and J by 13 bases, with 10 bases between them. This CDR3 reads CASSLGGGPLHF. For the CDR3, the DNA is TGTGCCAGCAGTTTGGGGGGTGGGCCCCTCCACTTT.

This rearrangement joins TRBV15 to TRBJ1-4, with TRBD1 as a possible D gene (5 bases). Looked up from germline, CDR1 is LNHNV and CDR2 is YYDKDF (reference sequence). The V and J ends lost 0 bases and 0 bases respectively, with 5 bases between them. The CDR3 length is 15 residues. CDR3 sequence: CATSRDRATNEKLFF. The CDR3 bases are TGTGCCACCAGCAGAGACAGGGCAACTAATGAAAAACTGTTTTTT.

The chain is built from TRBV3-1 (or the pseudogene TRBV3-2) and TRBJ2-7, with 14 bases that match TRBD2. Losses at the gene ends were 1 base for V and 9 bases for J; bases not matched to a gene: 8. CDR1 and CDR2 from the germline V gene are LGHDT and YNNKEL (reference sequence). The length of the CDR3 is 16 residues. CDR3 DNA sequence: TGTGCCAGCAGCCAAGCTGGGACTAGCGGGGGTTATGTGCAGTACTTC. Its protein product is CASSQAGTSGGYVQYF.

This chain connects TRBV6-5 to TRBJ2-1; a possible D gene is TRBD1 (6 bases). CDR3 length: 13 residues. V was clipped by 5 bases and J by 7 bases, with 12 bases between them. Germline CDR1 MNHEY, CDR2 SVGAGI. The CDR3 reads CASSPPGANEQFF. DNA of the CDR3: TGTGCCAGCAGTCCTCCAGGGGCAAATGAGCAGTTCTTC.